This TCR beta chain was identified during a study of T cell repertoires in cytomegalovirus infection. TCRdb analysed the reads with MiXCR anew, one entry per CDR3 protein. The repertoire holds 150,000 to 180,000 distinct CDR3 sequences, 20% to 30% seen once, with over 9.5% in the top ten. This receptor was identified in a human donor in good health (CMV status not recorded). Some clones in this sample may be carry-over from other donors' samples. Specimen: PBMCs.

The CDR3 spells CASSYGDGLAPDTQYF. The CDR3, as DNA: TGTGCCAGCAGTTACGGGGACGGGCTAGCACCAGATACGCAGTATTTT. The V and J genes are TRBV6-5 and TRBJ2-3, with D perhaps given as TRBD1 or TRBD2 (5 bases each). From germline, CDR1 is MNHEY and CDR2 SVGAGI. Trimming pared 2 bases from V and 4 bases from J, leaving 16 bases between. CDR3 size: 16 residues.